This T cell receptor (beta chain) was sequenced during a study of T-cell memory formation after mild COVID-19. The study's findings and limits: Several responding clones turned up in pre-infection memory, indicating that cross-reactive memory may have taken part.

This CDR3 comprises 13 residues. Germline V lookup: CDR1 LNHDA, CDR2 SQIVND (reference sequence). Trimming took off 5 bases at V and 3 bases at J, with 11 bases between the two ends. This clonotype was seen at least ten times. What it binds is unknown. TCRdb analysed the 5' RACE reads with MiXCR anew, one entry per CDR3 protein. The data hold about 82,000 distinct CDR3 sequences, with about 15% observed a single time. Specimen: PBMCs or a T cell subset sorted from them (not recorded which). V is TRBV19 and J is TRBJ2-7; D not resolved. The clonotype was recovered from a man in his late teens or twenties who had mild COVID-19 (a few samples of this study predate the infection). Cell type and time point are not known. This chain's CDR3 is CASSPASNYEQYF. Written as DNA, the CDR3 is TGTGCCAGTAGTCCTGCCAGCAACTACGAGCAGTACTTC.